Included here is one T cell receptor (beta chain) sequence, with context. What it recognizes is unknown. This record belongs to a study of CD8+ T cells in alopecia areata. Study as a whole: For the treated group, dosing was oral tofacitinib at 5 to 10 mg twice daily. The study gave tofacitinib for 6 to 18 months, then 6 months off drug.

General study points: Affected scalp, especially in alopecia totalis/universalis, had a higher clonality than normal scalp did.

Following extraction, RNA underwent reverse transcription to cDNA, which served as the sequencing template. Repertoires were generated with immunoSEQ multiplex PCR, while TCRdb's copy carries only in-frame clones and drops some. The repertoire holds 95,000 to 120,000 clones, with 56% as singletons. Treatment specified: oral pan-JAK inhibitor, 5-10 mg twice daily. The germline V gene encodes CDR1 LNHDA and CDR2 SQIVND (reference sequence). Trimming removed 5 bases from V and 6 bases from J; junction bases left unmatched: 8. The CDR3 totals 14 residues. The sequence came from a human donor with alopecia areata. Specimen: CD4+ T cells sorted from blood, collected at week 24, from a patient treated with tofacitinib. The genes are TRBV19 and TRBJ1-1; TRBD1 agrees at 8 bases. The CDR3 nucleotides read TGTGCCAGTAGTGTCCAGACAGGGGTGGCTGAAGCTTTCTTT. It yields the protein CASSVQTGVAEAFF.